This T cell receptor (beta chain) was sequenced for a study of T cells after yellow fever vaccination. Looking at the study overall: Preparation used SMART-Seq v4 Ultra Low Input for the low-cell-number fractions.

After removal of 0 bases from V and 8 bases from J, the junction contained 7 bases not matched to a gene. The CDR3 is made up of 16 amino acids. Looked up from germline, CDR1 is MNHEY and CDR2 is SVGAGI. General study results and limits: Booster samples showed a return of most primary-vaccination clones (around 96% CD4, 88% CD8).

Each CDR3 protein is one row after TCRdb ran MiXCR on the 5' RACE reads. The data show about 340,000 distinct CDR3 sequences, with approximately 4.2% seen just once and roughly 26% held by the top ten. The table lists this clonotype with many counts. The antigen remains unidentified. The origin of this receptor is a man between 18 and 35 years old who received the YFV17D yellow fever vaccine. This sample comprised PBMCs, obtained 5 days after the yellow fever booster vaccination. The chain combines TRBV6-5 with TRBJ1-6, with 7 bases aligning to TRBD1. The CDR3 loop reads CASSYSSQGIDSPLHF. The CDR3 region has the DNA TGTGCCAGCAGTTACTCCTCACAGGGGATTGATTCACCCCTCCACTTT.